This T cell receptor (beta chain) appears in the sequencing data of a study of OX40 agonist ivuxolimab in advanced cancers. Whole-study context: People who had prior anti-PD-1, anti-PD-L1 or anti-CTLA-4 therapy could take part, and around 40% had some. Findings of the study overall: Undetermined was the antigen specificity of the expanded peripheral T cells.

Only a few counts were recorded for this clone. The antigen remains unidentified. Some clones are missing from TCRdb's copy, which holds only in-frame ones; the method was immunoSEQ multiplex PCR. Of tens of thousands of clones in the sample, approximately 80% are singletons; the top ten hold approximately 6.8%. This specimen consisted of CD4+ or CD8+ T cells sorted from blood, obtained in a trial of the OX40 agonist ivuxolimab. This sequence was found in an adult with an advanced solid tumor such as melanoma, head and neck, liver or kidney cancer.

The DNA for the CDR3 is TGTGCCAGCCCTCACAGGGGCGAGCAGTACGTC. Translating it yields CASPHRGEQYV. The chain links TRBV18 to TRBJ2-7, with 7 nucleotides matching TRBD1. With V trimmed by 8 bases and J by 6 bases, 4 bases remained unmatched. The CDR3 runs to 11 residues. CDR1 and CDR2 from the germline V gene are KGHSH and LQKENI.